The 20 T cell receptor beta chains given below trace back to one sample, sequenced in a study of CD8 T cells in Susac syndrome. An amount of RNA that ranged from roughly 0.45 to 1 ug was reverse transcribed with random hexamers. TCRdb reprocessed the immunoSEQ multiplex PCR reads with MiXCR, giving one entry per CDR3 protein. The data contain 130,000 to 150,000 distinct CDR3 sequences, approximately 94% of them singletons. Sample: CD4+ T cells from PBMCs. All receptors derive from a human donor in good health.

The chain has TRBV6-5 and TRBJ1-4; 10 bases fit TRBD1. The trim removed 6 bases at V and 10 bases at J, leaving 8 bases unmatched. Germline-derived CDR1 and CDR2 are MNHEY and SVGAGI. The CDR3 consists of 14 residues. CDR3 amino acids: CASSPDRGRGKLFF. In DNA, the CDR3 is TGTGCCAGCAGCCCAGACAGGGGGCGCGGAAAACTGTTTTTT.

The chain is built from TRBV6-5 and TRBJ2-7; weak D call: TRBD1 (6 bases). The CDR3 runs 13 residues. In germline, CDR1 is MNHEY, CDR2 SVGAGI. The germline V and J ends were trimmed by 6 bases and 7 bases, with 16 bases remaining between them. The CDR3 region is CASSWDTSTEQYF. DNA for the CDR3: TGTGCCAGCAGCTGGGACACCTCTACGGAGCAGTACTTC.

J is TRBJ1-2 and V is TRBV5-1; no clear D. This CDR3 comprises 13 residues. In germline, CDR1 is SGHRS, CDR2 YFSETQ. Trimming shortened V by 0 bases and J by 5 bases, and 8 bases separated the two germline ends. The CDR3 DNA is TGCGCCAGCAGCTTGGAGAGATTGTATGGCTACACCTTC. It is translated as CASSLERLYGYTF. The full variable domain, with the rest looked up from reference TRBV5-1 and TRBJ1-2, is KAGVTQTPRYLIKTRGQQVTLSCSPISGHRSVSWYQQTPGQGLQFLFEYFSETQRNKGNFPGRFSGRQFSNSRSEMNVSTLELGDSALYLCASSLERLYGYTFGSGTRLTVV.

J is TRBJ2-3 and V is TRBV25-1, with D perhaps matching TRBD1 or TRBD2 (5 bases each). The CDR3 totals 15 residues. V was cut by 5 bases and J by 2 bases, with 14 bases left in between. Germline values: CDR1 MGHDK, CDR2 SYGVNS. CDR3 sequence (DNA): TGTGCCAGCAGTTTAAGTGTGGGGGTCACAGATACGCAGTATTTT. Its translation: CASSLSVGVTDTQYF. Full variable domain (missing parts from reference TRBV25-1 and TRBJ2-3): EADIYQTPRYLVIGTGKKITLECSQTMGHDKMYWYQQDPGMELHLIHYSYGVNSTEKGDLSSESTVSRIRTEHFPLTLESARPSHTSQYLCASSLSVGVTDTQYFGPGTRLTVL.

This sequence joins TRBV30 and TRBJ2-5, with 8 positions matching TRBD2. CDR3 length: 14 residues. The junction had 7 bases not matched to a gene; V was cut back by 2 bases and J by 5 bases. Germline assignment: CDR1 GTSNPN and CDR2 SVGIG (reference sequence). CDR3 sequence reads: CAWSRGLASETQYF. In DNA form, the CDR3 reads TGTGCCTGGAGTCGAGGACTAGCCTCTGAGACCCAGTACTTC.

The rearrangement uses TRBV2 and TRBJ2-3, with 11 bases lining up with TRBD2. Germline V gene data show CDR1 as SNHLY and CDR2 as FYNNEI. Trimming cost V 5 bases and J 4 bases; bases outside gene matches: 5. The CDR3 length is 15 residues. The CDR3 nucleotides read TGTGCCAGCAGTTCTCTAGCGGGAGGCGCAGATACGCAGTATTTT. Its protein is CASSSLAGGADTQYF.

The chain couples TRBV5-1 to TRBJ1-1, with D maybe TRBD1 (6 bases). Per germline, CDR1 SGHRS and CDR2 YFSETQ. The CDR3 contains 15 residues. Trimming removed 4 bases at V and 0 bases at J, with 13 bases between. The DNA for the CDR3 is TGCGCCAGCAGCAGAACAGGGTTTGTGAACACTGAAGCTTTCTTT. Amino acids: CASSRTGFVNTEAFF.

The J gene is TRBJ2-7, the V gene TRBV11-2; unclear D gene. The germline V gene encodes CDR1 SGHAT and CDR2 FQNNGV. Trimming shortened V by 0 bases and J by 1 base, and 10 bases separated the two germline ends. The CDR3 has 15 amino acids. This CDR3 is CASSLDGRVSYEQYF. For the CDR3, the DNA is TGTGCCAGCAGCTTAGATGGTAGGGTTTCCTACGAGCAGTACTTC.

This clonotype showed up just once. The chain recombines TRBV24-1 with TRBJ2-7, with 7 bases matching TRBD1. The V segment lost 3 bases and the J segment 4 bases; nucleotides outside the gene matches: 2. From germline, CDR1 is KGHDR and CDR2 SFDVKD. The CDR3 contains 13 residues. The CDR3 bases are TGTGCCACCAGTGATCAGACAGGGTACGAGCAGTACTTC. Translated, it gives CATSDQTGYEQYF.

This clonotype came up once. The chain combines TRBV2 with TRBJ2-3; the D is unclear. The germline V gene encodes CDR1 SNHLY and CDR2 FYNNEI. Trimming took off 4 bases at V and 5 bases at J, with 13 bases between the two ends. The length of the CDR3 is 14 residues. The CDR3 reads CASSVEGLRDTQYF. DNA for the CDR3: TGTGCCAGCAGTGTTGAAGGGTTAAGAGATACGCAGTATTTT. Together with reference TRBV2 and TRBJ2-3, the CDR3 gives the full variable domain: EPEVTQTPSHQVTQMGQEVILRCVPISNHLYFYWYRQILGQKVEFLVSFYNNEISEKSEIFDDQFSVERPDGSNFTLKIRSTKLEDSAMYFCASSVEGLRDTQYFGPGTRLTVL.

This chain uses TRBV19 with TRBJ2-1, with D possibly TRBD2 on 6 matching bases. Trimming pared 7 bases from V and 7 bases from J, leaving 20 bases between. Germline V gives CDR1 LNHDA, CDR2 SQIVND (reference sequence). The CDR3 consists of 15 residues. Written as DNA, the CDR3 is TGTGCCAGTACCCTATCGGGAGCTGTTAGGAATGAGCAGTTCTTC. Translating gives CASTLSGAVRNEQFF.

As DNA, the CDR3 is TGCGCCAGCAGCATCACTAGCGGGCCCACAGATACGCAGTATTTT. This sequence encodes CASSITSGPTDTQYF. This chain uses TRBV5-1 with TRBJ2-3; 9 bases are a match to TRBD2. Germline lookup yields CDR1 SGHRS and CDR2 YFSETQ. With V trimmed by 4 bases and J by 2 bases, 5 bases remained unmatched. This CDR3 is 15 amino acids long.

The V and J genes are TRBV7-8 and TRBJ2-7; D may match TRBD1 or TRBD2 (5 bases each). In germline, CDR1 is SGHVS, CDR2 FQNEAQ. This CDR3 is built from 14 residues. The V gene lost 5 bases and the J gene lost 2 bases, with 13 bases spanning the gap. The DNA of the CDR3 is TGTGCCAGCAGCCCCGGGGCTAGGGCCTACGAGCAGTACTTC. Its translation: CASSPGARAYEQYF.

This chain joins TRBV6-5 and TRBJ2-3; D is possibly TRBD2 (6 bases). The CDR3 runs to 16 residues. Germline V gene lookup returns CDR1 MNHEY and CDR2 SVGAGI. V lost 5 bases and J 5 bases, leaving 20 bases between the germline ends. The CDR3 nucleotides read TGTGCCAGCAGTCACCCCTGGGGGGAGGTCGGAGATACGCAGTATTTT. The encoded protein is CASSHPWGEVGDTQYF.

The chain recombines TRBV3-1 with TRBJ1-1; unclear D gene. V lost 1 base, J lost 7 bases, and 7 bases lay in between. The germline V gene encodes CDR1 LGHDT and CDR2 YNNKEL (reference sequence). This CDR3 comprises 12 residues. CDR3 nucleotide sequence: TGTGCCAGCAGCCAAGGAAAGGGTGAAGCTTTCTTT. Translating it yields CASSQGKGEAFF.

V and J are TRBV20-1 and TRBJ2-5; D perhaps matches TRBD1 (6 bases). The CDR3 is made up of 13 amino acids. Per the germline V gene, CDR1 is DFQATT and CDR2 is SNEGSKA (reference sequence). V lost 6 bases to trimming and J lost 5 bases, with 16 bases between them. The DNA for the CDR3 is TGCAGTGCGCCAGATAACAGGGCTGAGACCCAGTACTTC. Translation: CSAPDNRAETQYF.

CDR3 nucleotide sequence: TGCAGCGTTGAAGATCTCCCCGACAGGGGGACAGATACGCAGTATTTT. Protein product: CSVEDLPDRGTDTQYF. The J gene is TRBJ2-3, the V gene TRBV29-1, with 9 positions matching TRBD1. Per the germline V gene, CDR1 is SQVTM and CDR2 is ANQGSEA. The CDR3 is made up of 16 amino acids. The V segment lost 0 bases and the J segment 3 bases; nucleotides outside the gene matches: 7.

The rearrangement joins TRBV29-1 to TRBJ1-1, with D possibly matching TRBD1 (5 bases). CDR1 is SQVTM, CDR2 ANQGSEA, per germline. The CDR3 contains 13 residues. V was cut by 4 bases and J by 0 bases, with 9 bases left in between. As DNA, the CDR3 is TGCAGCGTTGTGGGACGTATGAACACTGAAGCTTTCTTT. Amino acid sequence: CSVVGRMNTEAFF.

This chain connects TRBV5-1 to TRBJ2-5, with a weak D call TRBD1 (6 bases). This CDR3 has 14 amino acids. The V gene lost 4 bases and the J gene lost 3 bases, with 13 bases spanning the gap. The germline V gene has CDR1 SGHRS and CDR2 YFSETQ. The CDR3 protein is CASSLGQLEETQYF. CDR3 sequence (DNA): TGCGCCAGCAGCCTGGGACAACTCGAAGAGACCCAGTACTTC.

This clonotype appeared a single time. The CDR3 is CASSYLDRGHGYTF. The CDR3 coding sequence is TGTGCCAGCAGTTACTTGGACAGGGGGCACGGCTACACCTTC. J is TRBJ1-2 and V is TRBV6-6; TRBD1 matches at 11 bases. The J segment lost 8 bases and the V segment lost 1 base, leaving 3 bases of the junction unmatched. The length of the CDR3 is 14 residues. Germline loops: CDR1 MNHNY, CDR2 SVGAGI (reference sequence).